A single sample gave rise to the 5 T cell receptor beta chains below, sequenced in a study of type 1 regulatory T cells. Using its own MiXCR run on the reads, TCRdb lists one record per CDR3 protein. The data hold more than 50,000 distinct CDR3 sequences, with over 50% observed a single time. Their specific antigens are unknown. Sequenced input: cultured non-Tr1 T cells, either the whole culture or a sorted T cell fraction (not recorded which). The receptors shown here come from a human donor in good health.

The chain is built from TRBV7-8 and TRBJ1-2, with 10 bases aligning to TRBD1. Unmatched junction bases numbered 7, after V lost 5 bases and J lost 7 bases. Germline V gene lookup returns CDR1 SGHVS and CDR2 FQNEAQ. The CDR3 totals 14 residues. The CDR3 nucleotides are TGTGCCAGCAGCCCCAGACAGGGGGCGCCTGGCTACACCTTC. It translates to CASSPRQGAPGYTF.

This rearrangement joins TRBV4-1 to TRBJ1-6, with 8 nucleotides matching TRBD1. The ends lost 1 base at V and 8 bases at J; junction bases unmatched: 7. Per germline, CDR1 MGHRA and CDR2 YSYEKL. The CDR3 extends over 16 amino acids. The CDR3 protein is CASSQASDRVHSPLHF. CDR3 coding DNA: TGCGCCAGCAGCCAAGCCTCGGACAGGGTTCATTCACCCCTCCACTTT.

This clonotype came up a few times. CDR3 protein: CASSGTVSSYNEQFF. Here the CDR3 DNA reads TGTGCCAGCAGCGGGACCGTTAGCTCCTACAATGAGCAGTTCTTC. J is TRBJ2-1 and V is TRBV27; the D call may be TRBD1 or TRBD2 (5 bases each). The CDR3 spans 15 residues. In germline, CDR1 is MNHEY, CDR2 SMNVEV (reference sequence). Between the trimmed V and J ends, which lost 6 bases and 0 bases, there was a span of 12 bases.

By share, this clonotype ranks as medium-sized. CDR3 amino acids: CASSPLPFNEQFF. CDR3 coding DNA: TGTGCCAGCAGTCCCCTACCGTTCAATGAGCAGTTCTTC. This rearrangement joins TRBV12-3 or TRBV12-4 to TRBJ2-1; D uncertain. This CDR3 has 13 residues. V was shortened by 5 bases and J by 6 bases, with 11 bases between the two germline ends.

The J gene is TRBJ2-7, the V gene TRBV4-2, with D possibly TRBD2 on 6 matching bases. Germline CDR1 reads LGHNA; CDR2 reads YNFKEQ. The CDR3 has 16 residues. V was trimmed by 10 bases and J by 0 bases, leaving 22 bases between them. The CDR3 spells CATSVGGGLSSYEQYF. CDR3 nucleotides: TGTGCCACCTCAGTGGGAGGCGGGCTCAGCTCCTACGAGCAGTACTTC.